This TCR beta chain was captured in a study of blood T cells in healthy people across ages. Using a J-beta primer mix together with a sample-barcoded 5' primer, a second PCR was run for about 7 to 12 cycles. TCRdb processed the 5' RACE reads anew with MiXCR; each CDR3 protein has one entry. This table holds 500,000 to 600,000 distinct CDR3 sequences, 27% found once. V lost 0 bases, J lost 6 bases, and 14 bases lay in between. Germline V gene data show CDR1 as LGHDT and CDR2 as YNNKEL (reference sequence). This CDR3 contains 15 residues. Every donor contributed around 10 milliliters of peripheral blood by blood draw. Researchers report isolating at least 7 million PBMCs per sample.

The sample taken for sequencing was blood. The V and J genes are TRBV3-1 and TRBJ1-2, with D hard to call. This sequence was found in a woman aged 70-85 years in good health. CDR3 loop: CASSQEVDPWDGYTF. DNA of the CDR3: TGTGCCAGCAGCCAAGAGGTAGACCCCTGGGATGGCTACACCTTC.